These T cell receptor beta chains were read from a single sample in a study of blood T cell repertoires in COVID-19. The protocol was immunoSEQ multiplex PCR, while the TCRdb copy is restricted to in-frame clones and leaves out a portion. This repertoire shows approximately 230,000 clones, just over 85% found once; its top ten account for 15% to 17%. Source material: PBMCs or T cells enriched from blood (not recorded which). These receptors came from a man younger than 35 who had recovered from COVID-19. The CDR3 runs from the conserved cysteine through the conserved F or W. The D gene is left open where the match is weak. Size values are once, few and many counts, or a class for expanded clones, and some rows have none.

len	d_gene	j_gene	v_gene	abundance	CDR3aa	CDR3nt
16	-	TRBJ2-1	TRBV7-8	-	CASSLEWQVTYNEQFF	TGTGCCAGCAGCTTAGAATGGCAAGTCACCTACAATGAGCAGTTCTTC
12	-	TRBJ1-6	TRBV7-8	once	CASSLMNSPLHF	TGTGCCAGCAGCCTAATGAATTCACCCCTCCACTTT
17	TRBD2	TRBJ2-5	TRBV7-9	-	CASRPGLAGTYQETQYF	TGTGCCAGCAGGCCGGGACTAGCGGGTACATACCAAGAGACCCAGTACTTC
16	TRBD2	TRBJ2-2	TRBV30	-	CAWSVPTSGGTGELFF	TGTGCCTGGAGTGTACCAACTAGCGGGGGGACCGGGGAGCTGTTTTTT
15	TRBD2	TRBJ2-1	TRBV7-3	-	CASSLSAGLAGEQFF	TGTGCCAGCAGCTTAAGTGCGGGACTAGCTGGGGAGCAGTTCTTC
14	TRBD1	TRBJ2-6	TRBV11-2	-	CASSLTQGVTAFTF	TGTGCCAGCAGCTTAACCCAGGGGGTGACAGCTTTCACTTTC
12	-	TRBJ1-1	TRBV10-2	-	CASSPRINEAFF	TGCGCCAGCAGCCCGCGGATAAATGAAGCTTTCTTT
14	-	TRBJ2-7	TRBV7-9	few	CASSYTVDSYEQYF	TGTGCCAGCAGCTACACGGTGGACAGCTACGAGCAGTACTTC
16	TRBD2	TRBJ2-2	TRBV5-4	once	CASSLELAGGSGELFF	TGTGCCAGCAGCTTGGAGCTAGCGGGGGGGTCCGGGGAGCTGTTTTTT
15	-	TRBJ2-7	TRBV4-1	-	CASSHGTGLSYEQYF	TGCGCCAGCAGCCACGGAACGGGACTCAGCTACGAGCAGTACTTC
15	-	TRBJ1-1	TRBV6-2/TRBV6-3	-	CASSRGRQVNTEAFF	TGTGCCAGCAGTAGGGGACGACAGGTGAACACTGAAGCTTTCTTT
13	-	TRBJ1-1	TRBV14	-	CASSSVGGTEAFF	TGTGCCAGCAGCTCCGTAGGGGGCACTGAAGCTTTCTTT
13	TRBD2	TRBJ2-5	TRBV7-8	-	CADGTSVQETQYF	TGTGCAGACGGGACTAGCGTTCAAGAGACCCAGTACTTC
15	TRBD1	TRBJ2-7	TRBV5-6	once	CASRPGTDYYEEQYF	TGTGCCAGCAGGCCCGGGACAGATTACTACGAGGAGCAGTACTTC
14	TRBD2	TRBJ2-7	TRBV3-1/TRBV3-2	-	CASSRAGVTDEQYF	TGTGCCAGCAGCCGAGCGGGAGTTACCGACGAGCAGTACTTC
16	-	TRBJ1-6	TRBV30	-	CAWSVAGPAYNSPLHF	TGTGCCTGGAGTGTAGCGGGGCCGGCTTATAATTCACCCCTCCACTTT
14	TRBD1	TRBJ2-7	TRBV6-2/TRBV6-3	-	CASTYLTGGHEQYF	TGTGCCAGCACTTACCTTACAGGGGGGCACGAGCAGTACTTC
16	-	TRBJ2-5	TRBV3-1/TRBV3-2	-	CASSQPNTGYQETQYF	TGTGCCAGCAGCCAACCCAATACAGGGTACCAAGAGACCCAGTACTTC
15	-	TRBJ1-4	TRBV11-2	-	CASSSVRTVNEKLFF	TGTGCCAGCAGCTCCGTCAGGACAGTTAATGAAAAACTGTTTTTT
16	TRBD1	TRBJ2-7	TRBV28	-	CASSFLQGQNSYEQYF	TGTGCCAGCAGTTTCCTCCAGGGACAGAACTCCTACGAGCAGTACTTC
15	TRBD2	TRBJ2-1	TRBV27	-	CASSYGTSGVNEQFF	TGTGCCAGCAGTTATGGGACTAGCGGAGTCAATGAGCAGTTCTTC
15	TRBD2	TRBJ2-5	TRBV6-5	-	CASGGLAGESETQYF	TGTGCCAGCGGCGGACTAGCGGGAGAAAGCGAGACCCAGTACTTC
15	TRBD2	TRBJ2-3	TRBV19	-	CASSPLATSGHTQYF	TGTGCCAGTAGCCCCCTCGCGACTAGCGGGCATACGCAGTATTTT
14	-	TRBJ2-5	TRBV29-1	few	CSVGSGRGGETQYF	TGCAGCGTTGGATCAGGCAGGGGTGGAGAGACCCAGTACTTC
13	-	TRBJ2-5	TRBV19	-	CASSVRRGGTQYF	TGTGCCAGTAGTGTCCGTCGAGGGGGGACCCAGTACTTC
15	-	TRBJ1-1	TRBV5-6	-	CASSFLGAGITEAFF	TGTGCCAGCAGCTTTCTTGGGGCAGGGATCACTGAAGCTTTCTTT
14	-	TRBJ2-7	TRBV5-1	-	CASSLDQGTYEQYF	TGCGCCAGCAGCTTGGATCAGGGGACCTACGAGCAGTACTTC
15	TRBD2	TRBJ2-5	TRBV5-1	-	CASRQAGTSGETQYF	TGCGCCAGCAGGCAGGCCGGGACTAGCGGAGAGACCCAGTACTTC
15	-	TRBJ2-2	TRBV28	-	CASSFGGANTGELFF	TGTGCCAGCAGTTTTGGCGGGGCGAACACCGGGGAGCTGTTTTTT
15	TRBD1	TRBJ2-7	TRBV7-9	-	CASSFSGQGSYEQYF	TGTGCCAGCAGCTTCTCCGGACAGGGCTCCTACGAGCAGTACTTC
14	-	TRBJ2-2	TRBV11-2	-	CASSPGSYTGELFF	TGTGCCAGCAGCCCCGGGAGTTACACCGGGGAGCTGTTTTTT
16	TRBD1	TRBJ2-7	TRBV7-8	-	CASSLIMGQTRAEQYF	TGTGCCAGCAGCTTAATCATGGGACAGACAAGGGCCGAGCAGTACTTC
12	TRBD1	TRBJ1-2	TRBV19	-	CASSLTGNGYTF	TGTGCCAGTAGTCTGACAGGGAATGGCTACACCTTC
12	-	TRBJ2-4	TRBV19	-	CASTEGEGAPHF	TGTGCCAGTACAGAGGGAGAGGGAGCCCCACACTTC
14	TRBD1	TRBJ2-7	TRBV6-5	-	CASSYYRGNYEQYF	TGTGCCAGCAGTTACTACAGGGGTAACTACGAGCAGTACTTC
14	TRBD2	TRBJ2-3	TRBV6-5	-	CATCSGGAPDTQYF	TGTGCCACCTGTAGCGGGGGTGCCCCAGATACGCAGTATTTT
14	TRBD1	TRBJ1-2	TRBV18	-	CASSPKTGPYGYTF	TGTGCCAGCTCACCGAAGACAGGGCCCTATGGCTACACCTTC
17	TRBD2	TRBJ2-5	TRBV28	-	CASSSGLAGGRQETQYF	TGTGCCAGCAGTTCGGGACTAGCGGGAGGCAGGCAAGAGACCCAGTACTTC
13	-	TRBJ2-3	TRBV27	-	CASSPKGIDTQYF	TGTGCCAGCAGCCCCAAGGGGATCGATACGCAGTATTTT
14	-	TRBJ1-2	TRBV7-9	-	CASSLERGDRGYTF	TGTGCCAGCAGCTTAGAACGGGGTGATAGAGGCTACACCTTC
20	TRBD2	TRBJ2-7	TRBV10-1	-	CARGLAGPLTLCMAVYEQYF	TGCGCCAGGGGACTAGCGGGCCCCCTTACCTTGTGTATGGCGGTATACGAGCAGTACTTC
15	-	TRBJ1-2	TRBV15	-	CATSRDKGRGYGYTF	TGTGCCACCAGCAGAGATAAAGGCAGGGGCTATGGCTACACCTTC